The entry below describes one T cell receptor (beta chain). The CDR3 has 16 amino acids. Germline CDR1 and CDR2: SGHTA and FQGTGA. V was shortened by 1 base and J by 0 bases, with 10 bases between the two germline ends. These data come from a study of blood T cell repertoires in COVID-19. Study overall: Samples came from the United States, Italy and Spain, spanning acute and convalescent COVID-19. The analysed material was cDNA or gDNA that came from T cells, B-cell-depleted T cells, or PBMCs.

Produced via immunoSEQ multiplex PCR; TCRdb's table is partial and in-frame only. The sample consists of 99,000 or so clones, roughly four fifths of them appearing once. The receptor comes from a man aged 60 to 75 with acute or convalescent COVID-19. V usage is TRBV7-3 and J usage is TRBJ1-3, with D uncertain. The sequenced sample consisted of peripheral blood. The CDR3 bases are TGTGCCAGCAGCTTAAGTGCCGGGATCTCTGGAAACACCATATATTTT. Amino acids: CASSLSAGISGNTIYF.